The 31 T cell receptor beta chains below come from one sample, sequenced in a study of beta chain features in type 1 diabetes listed by TCRdb under 2018. Results and caveats for the whole study, not just this receptor: A moderate but significant shortening of TCRB CDR3 length was observed in type 1 diabetes patients in all four CD4+ subsets.

Receptors were amplified or captured by the immunoSEQ multiplex PCR assay. The High Capacity cDNA Reverse Transcription Kit was used to reverse transcribe all of the isolated RNA, meaning that expressed TCRB transcripts were what got sequenced. The table comes from immuneACCESS by way of TCRdb, which keeps in-frame sequences with V and J called. Part of the clones is missing from these tables; in studies checked, under half for an unresolved V gene and the rest for unknown reasons. Counted in this sample were 15,000 or so clones; over 60% of them appeared once. Jointly, the top ten make up around 0.6% of the sample. These receptors are not linked to any known antigen. Material: stem cell memory CD4+ T cells from blood. This specimen's cell subset or site label, interpreted: stem cell-like memory CD4+ T cells. The receptors were sampled from a woman aged 18-30 years with type 1 diabetes.

The V gene is TRBV6-5, the J gene TRBJ2-7, with a weak D call TRBD1 (6 bases). CDR3 length equals 14 residues. Germline V CDR1 and CDR2: MNHEY, SVGAGI. V was shortened by 3 bases and J by 2 bases, with 11 bases between the two germline ends. CDR3 amino acids: CASSYTGHAYEQYF. The CDR3 bases are TGTGCCAGCAGTTATACGGGACATGCCTACGAGCAGTACTTC.

V gene TRBV28 combines with J gene TRBJ2-1; 9 bases line up with TRBD1. Germline V gives CDR1 MDHEN, CDR2 SYDVKM. V shed 6 bases, J shed 5 bases, and the junction held 11 bases outside the gene matches. The CDR3 totals 16 residues. The CDR3: CASRREQGARDNEQFF. In DNA, the CDR3 is TGTGCCAGCAGGCGTGAACAGGGGGCAAGGGACAATGAGCAGTTCTTC.

A few counts support this clone. The chain carries TRBV7-2 and TRBJ1-2, with D tentatively TRBD1 (6 bases). V was clipped by 6 bases and J by 7 bases, with 15 bases between them. The germline V gene encodes CDR1 SGHTA and CDR2 FQGNSA. This CDR3 spans 13 amino acids. The CDR3 nucleotides read TGTGCCAGCAGTACAGGGTTAGGTAGTGGCTACACCTTC. Its translation: CASSTGLGSGYTF.

The rearrangement joins TRBV4-1 to TRBJ2-1, with 10 bases aligning to TRBD2. The V gene's germline CDR1 is MGHRA and CDR2 YSYEKL. There are 19 residues in the CDR3. V lost 1 base to trimming and J lost 7 bases; unmatched junction nucleotides: 16. The CDR3 DNA is TGCGCCAGCAGCCAAGCCCGAGCGGGAGGGGCTAAATCTTGGAATGAGCAGTTCTTC. This codes for CASSQARAGGAKSWNEQFF.

The chain joins TRBV18 to TRBJ2-7; 7 bases line up with TRBD2. The CDR3 is 14 amino acids. V trimming: 8 bases; J trimming: 6 bases; junction bases outside the gene matches: 13. The germline V gene has CDR1 KGHSH and CDR2 LQKENI. For the CDR3, the DNA is TGTGCCAGCGCGGGGCGGGAGCCGATTGTCGAGCAGTACTTC. Translation: CASAGREPIVEQYF.

The genes are TRBV4-1 and TRBJ2-3; D remains unclear. Germline V gene sequence: CDR1 MGHRA, CDR2 YSYEKL. CDR3 length: 15 residues. Trimming cost V 2 bases and J 4 bases, with 13 bases left between them. The CDR3 coding sequence is TGCGCCAGCAGCCAAAATTCGGTCCTCGCAGATACGCAGTATTTT. Encoded protein: CASSQNSVLADTQYF.

The chain joins TRBV29-1 to TRBJ1-4; 9 bases are a match to TRBD1. The CDR3 covers 13 residues. With 4 bases clipped from V and 3 bases from J, the junction kept 0 bases outside the gene matches. CDR1 is SQVTM and CDR2 is ANQGSEA in the germline V gene. The CDR3 DNA sequence: TGCAGCGTTGGGGACAGGGCTAATGAAAAACTGTTTTTT. It encodes CSVGDRANEKLFF. The entire variable domain, with the rest obtained from reference TRBV29-1 and TRBJ1-4, is as follows: SAVISQKPSRDICQRGTSLTIQCQVDSQVTMMFWYRQQPGQSLTLIATANQGSEATYESGFVIDKFPISRPNLTFSTLTVSNMSPEDSSIYLCSVGDRANEKLFFGSGTQLSVL.

The chain joins TRBV7-8 to TRBJ2-1, with D possibly being TRBD2 (5 bases). The V gene's germline CDR1 is SGHVS and CDR2 FQNEAQ. This CDR3 region has 12 residues. V lost 2 bases and J lost 7, with 6 bases in between. The CDR3 reads CASSLWRNEQFF. The DNA for the CDR3 is TGTGCCAGCAGCTTATGGAGGAATGAGCAGTTCTTC.

The chain employs TRBV6-6 and TRBJ2-5; 13 bases match TRBD2. Germline CDR1 MNHNY, CDR2 SVGAGI (reference sequence). V shed 7 bases and J 7 bases; nucleotides not matched to a gene: 9. CDR3 size: 15 residues. CDR3 amino acids: CASILTSGGMWTQYF. CDR3 DNA sequence: TGTGCCAGCATCCTGACTAGCGGGGGGATGTGGACCCAGTACTTC.

The rearrangement joins TRBV28 to TRBJ2-1; 9 positions agree with TRBD1. The junction had 13 bases not matched to a gene; V was cut back by 8 bases and J by 8 bases. CDR1 MDHEN and CDR2 SYDVKM come from the germline V gene. The CDR3 loop spans 15 amino acids. The CDR3: CASYPGTGKMDEQFF. CDR3 in DNA: TGTGCCAGCTACCCCGGGACAGGGAAGATGGATGAGCAGTTCTTC. Variable domain in full (rest from reference TRBV28 and TRBJ2-1): DVKVTQSSRYLVKRTGEKVFLECVQDMDHENMFWYRQDPGLGLRLIYFSYDVKMKEKGDIPEGYSVSREKKERFSLILESASTNQTSMYLCASYPGTGKMDEQFFGPGTRLTVL.

V is TRBV5-1 and J is TRBJ2-7; a possible D gene is TRBD2 (6 bases). Trimming left V 7 bases short and J 0 bases short, with 11 bases between. The CDR3 covers 13 residues. Germline-derived CDR1 and CDR2 are SGHRS and YFSETQ. CDR3 bases: TGCGCCAGCGCTCCCGGGGGCTCCTACGAGCAGTACTTC. This sequence encodes CASAPGGSYEQYF.

The chain recombines TRBV28 with TRBJ1-2; D gene unclear. The germline V gene has CDR1 MDHEN and CDR2 SYDVKM. The germline V and J ends were trimmed by 8 bases and 1 base, with 5 bases remaining between them. The CDR3 has 11 residues. This CDR3 reads CASSVNYGYTF. CDR3 bases: TGTGCCAGCTCCGTTAACTATGGCTACACCTTC.

The chain combines TRBV27 with TRBJ2-7, with a possible D match to TRBD2 (6 bases). CDR1 is MNHEY and CDR2 is SMNVEV in the germline V gene (reference sequence). The V end lost 2 bases, the J end lost 3 bases, and 17 bases lay between the germline ends. The CDR3 consists of 16 residues. The CDR3 nucleotides read TGTGCCAGCAGTTTAAAGCCGACGGGGGAGAACTACGAGCAGTACTTC. Protein sequence: CASSLKPTGENYEQYF.

V gene TRBV5-1 combines with J gene TRBJ1-4; 9 bases agree with TRBD1. Trimming cost V 7 bases and J 6 bases; bases outside gene matches: 10. The CDR3 is 15 residues long. Germline V lookup: CDR1 SGHRS, CDR2 YFSETQ. DNA for the CDR3: TGCGCCAGCGGATACGGAGACAGGGGGGATGAAAAACTGTTTTTT. Its protein is CASGYGDRGDEKLFF.

This clone was seen a single time. The chain is built from TRBV18 and TRBJ1-5; possible D gene TRBD1, 6 bases. CDR1 and CDR2 (germline): KGHSH, LQKENI. Trimming stripped 4 bases from V and 4 bases from J, with 14 bases between. This CDR3 region has 15 residues. The CDR3 bases are TGTGCCAGCTCACTAGAGACAGGTGGTAATCAGCCCCAGCATTTT. Translated, it gives CASSLETGGNQPQHF.

The V and J genes are TRBV5-4 and TRBJ2-1; 8 nucleotides match TRBD1. V shed 4 bases and J 7 bases; nucleotides not matched to a gene: 10. Germline values: CDR1 SGHNT, CDR2 YYREEE (reference sequence). The CDR3 totals 15 residues. As DNA, the CDR3 is TGTGCCAGCAGCCGCCCGGACAGGGAGAAGAATGAGCAGTTCTTC. The encoded protein is CASSRPDREKNEQFF.

The chain carries TRBV2 and TRBJ2-2, with 11 bases that match TRBD2. The germline V gene has CDR1 SNHLY and CDR2 FYNNEI. The CDR3 has 15 amino acids. V gave up 6 bases and J gave up 0 bases; unmatched junction bases: 0. CDR3 protein: CASRGLAANTGELFF. The CDR3 nucleotides are TGTGCCAGCAGGGGACTAGCGGCGAACACCGGGGAGCTGTTTTTT.

V usage is TRBV7-6 and J usage is TRBJ2-7; D is unresolved. Germline CDR1 and CDR2: SGHVS and FNYEAQ. The V end lost 1 base, the J end lost 0 bases, and 7 bases lay between the germline ends. The CDR3 contains 14 residues. As DNA, the CDR3 is TGTGCCAGCAGCTTAGGTACCAGCTCCTACGAGCAGTACTTC. Translation: CASSLGTSSYEQYF.

Only a few counts were recorded for this clone. The gene calls are TRBV29-1 and TRBJ1-3, with D uncertain. Germline V gene sequence: CDR1 SQVTM, CDR2 ANQGSEA. The CDR3 has 13 residues. V was clipped by 5 bases and J by 4 bases, with 12 bases between them. This CDR3 is CSVSPGQGNTIYF. CDR3 nucleotides: TGCAGCGTTTCACCTGGGCAGGGAAACACCATATATTTT.

The chain has TRBV9 and TRBJ2-5; 9 nucleotides agree with TRBD2. The germline gives CDR1 SGDLS, CDR2 YYNGEE. The CDR3 length is 15 residues. V lost 0 bases to trimming and J lost 5 bases; unmatched junction nucleotides: 5. The CDR3: CASSVVGSGSETQYF. For the CDR3, the DNA is TGTGCCAGCAGCGTAGTTGGTAGCGGGAGCGAGACCCAGTACTTC.

The rearrangement uses TRBV18 and TRBJ1-2; D perhaps matches TRBD1 (5 bases). Germline CDR1 reads KGHSH; CDR2 reads LQKENI. The CDR3 totals 14 residues. Trimming removed 3 bases from V and 6 bases from J, with 14 bases in between. The CDR3: CASSPAGSRDGYTF. The CDR3 DNA sequence: TGTGCCAGCTCACCCGCCGGAAGCAGGGATGGCTACACCTTC.

The rearrangement uses TRBV5-4 and TRBJ2-2; no firm D call. The CDR3 totals 15 residues. The V gene lost 4 bases and the J gene lost 0 bases, with 10 bases spanning the gap. Germline loops: CDR1 SGHNT, CDR2 YYREEE (reference sequence). The CDR3 nucleotides read TGTGCCAGCAGCCCTCCCTCCCCGAACACCGGGGAGCTGTTTTTT. Protein sequence: CASSPPSPNTGELFF.

The J gene is TRBJ2-3, the V gene TRBV11-2, with a tentative D call TRBD2 (5 bases). The CDR3 extends over 15 amino acids. Germline V gene sequence: CDR1 SGHAT, CDR2 FQNNGV. V was pared by 1 base and J by 4 bases, with 12 bases between. The CDR3 DNA follows: TGTGCCAGCAGCTTAGCCCCAACTAGTTCAGATACGCAGTATTTT. Its translation is CASSLAPTSSDTQYF.

V is TRBV5-1 and J is TRBJ2-4; TRBD1 agrees at 7 bases. The CDR3 is 16 amino acids. Trimming removed 3 bases from V and 0 bases from J; junction bases left unmatched: 6. Germline loops: CDR1 SGHRS, CDR2 YFSETQ. The CDR3 nucleotides read TGCGCCAGCAGCTCCGGGACAGTCCTAGCCAAAAACATTCAGTACTTC. Its protein product is CASSSGTVLAKNIQYF.

This clone has more than one count but fewer than ten. This rearrangement joins TRBV7-9 to TRBJ2-7, with D tentatively TRBD2 (5 bases). CDR3 length: 11 residues. Germline lookup yields CDR1 SEHNR and CDR2 FQNEAQ (reference sequence). The V and J ends lost 5 bases and 7 bases respectively, with 9 bases between them. Here the CDR3 reads CASSLREEQYF. The CDR3 DNA is TGTGCCAGCAGCCTCCGGGAAGAGCAGTACTTC. Supplemented by reference TRBV7-9 and TRBJ2-7, the full variable domain reads DTGVSQNPRHKITKRGQNVTFRCDPISEHNRLYWYRQTLGQGPEFLTYFQNEAQLEKSRLLSDRFSAERPKGSFSTLEIQRTEQGDSAMYLCASSLREEQYFGPGTRLTVT.

The chain is built from TRBV9 and TRBJ2-2; tentative D call: TRBD1 (5 bases). Trimming stripped 6 bases from V and 3 bases from J, with 12 bases between. There are 14 residues in the CDR3. CDR1 and CDR2 (germline): SGDLS, YYNGEE. CDR3 DNA sequence: TGTGCCAGCACCCCGGACACTTACACCGGGGAGCTGTTTTTT. Encoded protein: CASTPDTYTGELFF.

This rearrangement joins TRBV7-9 to TRBJ1-1; 8 nucleotides match TRBD1. This CDR3 is built from 15 residues. The germline gives CDR1 SEHNR, CDR2 FQNEAQ (reference sequence). V was clipped by 5 bases and J by 4 bases; unmatched bases: 9. As DNA, the CDR3 is TGTGCCAGCAGCACTCAGGGGGCGCTGGGCACTGAAGCTTTCTTT. Amino acids: CASSTQGALGTEAFF. Together with reference TRBV7-9 and TRBJ1-1, the CDR3 gives the full variable domain: DTGVSQNPRHKITKRGQNVTFRCDPISEHNRLYWYRQTLGQGPEFLTYFQNEAQLEKSRLLSDRFSAERPKGSFSTLEIQRTEQGDSAMYLCASSTQGALGTEAFFGQGTRLTVV.

The chain recombines TRBV2 with TRBJ2-7; 9 positions match TRBD2. The germline CDR1 and CDR2 sequences are SNHLY and FYNNEI. V gave up 8 bases and J gave up 6 bases; unmatched junction bases: 8. The CDR3 loop spans 13 amino acids. The CDR3 coding sequence is TGTGCCAGCGGGCGGGAGGGTAGATTCGAGCAGTACTTC. This sequence encodes CASGREGRFEQYF. The full variable domain, completed using reference TRBV2 and TRBJ2-7, is EPEVTQTPSHQVTQMGQEVILRCVPISNHLYFYWYRQILGQKVEFLVSFYNNEISEKSEIFDDQFSVERPDGSNFTLKIRSTKLEDSAMYFCASGREGRFEQYFGPGTRLTVT.

The chain links TRBV28 to TRBJ2-6, with TRBD1 matching over 10 bases. There are 17 residues in the CDR3. Unmatched junction bases numbered 3, after V lost 3 bases and J lost 1 base. CDR1 MDHEN and CDR2 SYDVKM come from the germline V gene. The DNA of the CDR3 is TGTGCCAGCAGTTTGGACAGGGGGGTTTCTGGGGCCAACGTCCTGACTTTC. This translates into CASSLDRGVSGANVLTF.

V usage is TRBV18 and J usage is TRBJ2-3, with 14 bases matching TRBD2. CDR1 and CDR2 from the germline V gene are KGHSH and LQKENI. This CDR3 has 15 residues. V was pared by 3 bases and J by 7 bases, with 3 bases of the junction left unmatched. CDR3 loop: CASSPTSGGAHTQYF. The CDR3 DNA follows: TGTGCCAGCTCACCGACTAGCGGGGGGGCCCATACGCAGTATTTT. Supplemented by reference TRBV18 and TRBJ2-3, the full variable domain reads NAGVMQNPRHLVRRRGQEARLRCSPMKGHSHVYWYRQLPEEGLKFMVYLQKENIIDESGMPKERFSAEFPKEGPSILRIQQVVRGDSAAYFCASSPTSGGAHTQYFGPGTRLTVL.

The V and J genes are TRBV11-3 and TRBJ1-1; 7 bases line up with TRBD1. This CDR3 contains 13 residues. V gave up 6 bases and J gave up 4 bases; unmatched junction bases: 5. Per the germline V gene, CDR1 is SGHNT and CDR2 is YENEEA. In DNA, the CDR3 is TGTGCCAGCAGGCCACAGGGGCTCACTGAAGCTTTCTTT. Translating it yields CASRPQGLTEAFF.